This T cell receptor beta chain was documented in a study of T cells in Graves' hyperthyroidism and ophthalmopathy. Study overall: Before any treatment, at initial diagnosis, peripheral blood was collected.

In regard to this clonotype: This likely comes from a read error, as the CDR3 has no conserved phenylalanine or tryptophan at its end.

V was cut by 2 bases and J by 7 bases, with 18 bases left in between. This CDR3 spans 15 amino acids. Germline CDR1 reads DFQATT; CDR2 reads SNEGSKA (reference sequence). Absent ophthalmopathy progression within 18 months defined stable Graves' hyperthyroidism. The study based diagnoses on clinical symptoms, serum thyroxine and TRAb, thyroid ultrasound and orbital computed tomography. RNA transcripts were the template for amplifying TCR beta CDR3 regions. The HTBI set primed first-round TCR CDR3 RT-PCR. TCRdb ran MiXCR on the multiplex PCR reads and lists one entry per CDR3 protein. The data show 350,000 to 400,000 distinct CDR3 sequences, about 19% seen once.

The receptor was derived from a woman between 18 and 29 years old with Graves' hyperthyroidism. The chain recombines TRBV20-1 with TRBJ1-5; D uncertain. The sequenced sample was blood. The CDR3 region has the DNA TGCAGTGCTAGATTGGCGGAGGGAGAGACACAGCCCCAGCATGTG. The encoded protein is CSARLAEGETQPQHV.